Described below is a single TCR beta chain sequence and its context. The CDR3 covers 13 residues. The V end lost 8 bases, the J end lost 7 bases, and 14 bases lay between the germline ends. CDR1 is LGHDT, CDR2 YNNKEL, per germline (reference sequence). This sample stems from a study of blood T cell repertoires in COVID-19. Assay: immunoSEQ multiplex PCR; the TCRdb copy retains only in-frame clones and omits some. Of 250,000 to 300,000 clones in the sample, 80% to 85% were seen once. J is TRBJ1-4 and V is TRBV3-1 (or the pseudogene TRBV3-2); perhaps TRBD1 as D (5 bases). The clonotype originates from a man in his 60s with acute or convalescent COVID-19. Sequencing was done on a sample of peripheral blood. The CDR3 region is CASSGGYPEKLFF. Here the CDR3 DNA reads TGTGCCAGCTCGGGGGGGTATCCTGAAAAACTGTTTTTT.